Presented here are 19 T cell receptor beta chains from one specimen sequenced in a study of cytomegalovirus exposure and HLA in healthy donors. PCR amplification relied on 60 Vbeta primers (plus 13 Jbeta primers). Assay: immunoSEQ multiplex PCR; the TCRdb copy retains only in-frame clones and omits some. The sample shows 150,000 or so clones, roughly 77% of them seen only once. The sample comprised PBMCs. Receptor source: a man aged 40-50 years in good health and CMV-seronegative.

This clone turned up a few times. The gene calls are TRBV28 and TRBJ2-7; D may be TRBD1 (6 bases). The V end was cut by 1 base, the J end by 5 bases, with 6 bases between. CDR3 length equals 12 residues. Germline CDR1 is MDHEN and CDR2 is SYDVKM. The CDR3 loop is CASSLSGDEQYF. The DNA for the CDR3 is TGTGCCAGCAGTTTATCAGGGGACGAGCAGTACTTC. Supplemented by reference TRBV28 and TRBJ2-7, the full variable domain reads DVKVTQSSRYLVKRTGEKVFLECVQDMDHENMFWYRQDPGLGLRLIYFSYDVKMKEKGDIPEGYSVSREKKERFSLILESASTNQTSMYLCASSLSGDEQYFGPGTRLTVT.

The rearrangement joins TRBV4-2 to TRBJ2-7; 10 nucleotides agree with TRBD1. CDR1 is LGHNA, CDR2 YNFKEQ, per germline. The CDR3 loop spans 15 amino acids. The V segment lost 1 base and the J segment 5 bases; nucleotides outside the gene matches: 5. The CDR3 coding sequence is TGTGCCAGCAGCCAAGGGACAGGGGGGTTTAACGAGCAGTACTTC. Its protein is CASSQGTGGFNEQYF.

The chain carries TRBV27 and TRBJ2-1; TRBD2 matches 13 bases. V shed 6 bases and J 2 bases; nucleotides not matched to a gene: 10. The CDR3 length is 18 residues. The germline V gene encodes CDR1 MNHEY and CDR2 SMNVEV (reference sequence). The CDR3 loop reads CASSITSGGASPYNEQFF. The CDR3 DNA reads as TGTGCCAGCAGCATCACTAGCGGGGGGGCATCGCCCTACAATGAGCAGTTCTTC.

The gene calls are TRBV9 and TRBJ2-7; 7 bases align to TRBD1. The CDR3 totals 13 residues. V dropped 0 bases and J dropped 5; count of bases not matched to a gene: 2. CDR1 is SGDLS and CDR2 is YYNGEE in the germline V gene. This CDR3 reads CASSVGQGHEQYF. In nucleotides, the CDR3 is TGTGCCAGCAGCGTAGGACAGGGCCACGAGCAGTACTTC.

As DNA, the CDR3 is TGTGCCACCAGCAGACTCGGGGTCGGCCTGAATTCACCCCTCCACTTT. This sequence encodes CATSRLGVGLNSPLHF. The rearrangement joins TRBV15 to TRBJ1-6; D ambiguous. Germline-derived CDR1 and CDR2 are LNHNV and YYDKDF (reference sequence). The CDR3 runs 16 residues. V lost 2 bases and J lost 7, with 15 bases in between.

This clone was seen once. In DNA, the CDR3 is TGTGCCAGCAGCCAAGACCCGCCATGGAGACAGGGGGCTTCACCCCTCCACTTT. It translates to CASSQDPPWRQGASPLHF. The chain is built from TRBV4-2 and TRBJ1-6; TRBD1 aligns across 10 bases. CDR3 length equals 18 residues. Germline loops: CDR1 LGHNA, CDR2 YNFKEQ. The J segment lost 9 bases and the V segment lost 0 bases, leaving 11 bases of the junction unmatched.

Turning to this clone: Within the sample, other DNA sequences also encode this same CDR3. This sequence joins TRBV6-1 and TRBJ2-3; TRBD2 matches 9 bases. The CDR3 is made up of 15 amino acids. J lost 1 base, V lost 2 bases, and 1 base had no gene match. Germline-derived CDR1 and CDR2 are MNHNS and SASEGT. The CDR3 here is CASSERLAGTDTQYF. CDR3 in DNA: TGTGCCAGCAGTGAACGACTAGCGGGCACAGATACGCAGTATTTT.

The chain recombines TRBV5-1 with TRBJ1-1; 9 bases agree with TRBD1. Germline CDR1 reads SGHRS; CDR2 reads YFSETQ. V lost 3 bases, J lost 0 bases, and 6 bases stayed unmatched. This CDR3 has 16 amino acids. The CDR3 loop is CASSSGTGNMNTEAFF. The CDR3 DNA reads TGCGCCAGCAGCTCCGGGACAGGGAACATGAACACTGAAGCTTTCTTT.

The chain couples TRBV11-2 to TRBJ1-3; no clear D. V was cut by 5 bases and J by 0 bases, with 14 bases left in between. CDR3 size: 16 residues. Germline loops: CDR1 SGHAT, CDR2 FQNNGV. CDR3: CASSVAPGSSGNTIYF. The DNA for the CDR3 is TGTGCCAGCAGCGTCGCCCCCGGGAGCTCTGGAAACACCATATATTTT.

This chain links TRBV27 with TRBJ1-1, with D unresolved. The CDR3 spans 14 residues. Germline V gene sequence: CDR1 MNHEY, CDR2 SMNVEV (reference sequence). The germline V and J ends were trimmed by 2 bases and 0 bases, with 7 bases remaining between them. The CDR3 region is CASSLNSLNTEAFF. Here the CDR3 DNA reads TGTGCCAGCAGTTTAAACAGCCTGAACACTGAAGCTTTCTTT.

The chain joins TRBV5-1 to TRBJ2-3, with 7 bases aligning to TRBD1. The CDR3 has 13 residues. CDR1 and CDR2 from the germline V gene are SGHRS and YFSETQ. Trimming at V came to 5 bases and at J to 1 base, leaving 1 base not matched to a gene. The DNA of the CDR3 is TGCGCCAGCAGTGGACAGGGCACAGATACGCAGTATTTT. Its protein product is CASSGQGTDTQYF.

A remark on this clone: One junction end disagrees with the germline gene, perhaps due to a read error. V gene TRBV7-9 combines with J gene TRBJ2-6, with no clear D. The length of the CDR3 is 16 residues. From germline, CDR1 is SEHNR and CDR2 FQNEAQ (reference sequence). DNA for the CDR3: TGTTCCAGCACCACCTCCTACGCTTCCGGGGCCAACGTCCTGACTTTC. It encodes CSSTTSYASGANVLTF.

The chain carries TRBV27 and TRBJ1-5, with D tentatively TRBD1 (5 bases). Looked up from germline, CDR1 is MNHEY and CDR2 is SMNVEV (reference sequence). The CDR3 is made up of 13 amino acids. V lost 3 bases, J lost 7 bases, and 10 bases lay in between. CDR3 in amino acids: CASSLGRWQPQHF. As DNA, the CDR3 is TGTGCCAGCAGTTTGGGGCGGTGGCAGCCCCAGCATTTT.

The CDR3 sequence is CASSLGPGQGNLAFF. The CDR3 nucleotides are TGTGCCAGCAGCTTGGGACCGGGACAGGGGAATTTGGCTTTCTTT. The V call is TRBV5-6, the J call TRBJ1-1, with 10 bases fitting TRBD1. Germline CDR1 SGHDT, CDR2 YYEEEE. The trim removed 0 bases at V and 11 bases at J, leaving 10 bases unmatched. The CDR3 covers 15 residues.

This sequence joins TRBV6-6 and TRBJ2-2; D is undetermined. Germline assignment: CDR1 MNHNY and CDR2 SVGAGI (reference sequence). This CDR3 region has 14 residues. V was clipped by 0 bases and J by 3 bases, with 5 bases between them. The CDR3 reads CASSYSSHTGELFF. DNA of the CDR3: TGTGCCAGCAGTTACTCCTCCCACACCGGGGAGCTGTTTTTT.

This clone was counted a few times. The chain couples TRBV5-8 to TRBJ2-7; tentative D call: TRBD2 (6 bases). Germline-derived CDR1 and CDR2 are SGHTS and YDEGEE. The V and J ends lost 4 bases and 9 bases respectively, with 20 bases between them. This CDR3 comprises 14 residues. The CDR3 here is CASSIGTGGPRQYF. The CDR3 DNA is TGTGCCAGCAGCATCGGGACTGGAGGGCCCCGGCAGTACTTC.

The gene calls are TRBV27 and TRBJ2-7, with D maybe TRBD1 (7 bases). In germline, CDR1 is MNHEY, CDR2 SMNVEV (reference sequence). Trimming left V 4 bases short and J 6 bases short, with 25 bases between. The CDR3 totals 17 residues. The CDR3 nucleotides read TGTGCCAGCAGTTCCCGCTCCCGGGACAGCGGGCCGCTCGAGCAGTACTTC. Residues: CASSSRSRDSGPLEQYF.

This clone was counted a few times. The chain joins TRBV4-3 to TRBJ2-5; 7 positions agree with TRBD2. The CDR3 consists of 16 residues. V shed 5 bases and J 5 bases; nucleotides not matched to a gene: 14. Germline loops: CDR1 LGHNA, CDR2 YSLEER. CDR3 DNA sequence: TGCGCCAGCAGCATCCTCGGGACTAACGGGAGGGAGACCCAGTACTTC. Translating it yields CASSILGTNGRETQYF.

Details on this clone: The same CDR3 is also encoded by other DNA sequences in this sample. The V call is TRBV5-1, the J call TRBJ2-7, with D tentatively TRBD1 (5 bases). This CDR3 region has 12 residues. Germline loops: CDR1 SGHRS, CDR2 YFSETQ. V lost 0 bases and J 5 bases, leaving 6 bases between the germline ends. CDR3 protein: CASSLEGDEQYF. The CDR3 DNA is TGCGCCAGCAGCTTGGAAGGGGACGAGCAGTACTTC. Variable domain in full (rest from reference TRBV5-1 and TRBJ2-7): KAGVTQTPRYLIKTRGQQVTLSCSPISGHRSVSWYQQTPGQGLQFLFEYFSETQRNKGNFPGRFSGRQFSNSRSEMNVSTLELGDSALYLCASSLEGDEQYFGPGTRLTVT.